This TCR beta chain was captured in a study of T cells in Graves' hyperthyroidism and ophthalmopathy. Study summary: Any treatment followed the collection of peripheral blood at initial diagnosis.

From RNA transcripts, TCR beta CDR3 regions were amplified. TCR CDR3 underwent first-round RT-PCR with the HTBI primer set. MiXCR was run by TCRdb on the multiplex PCR reads, yielding one entry per CDR3 protein. The table has 410,000 or so distinct CDR3 sequences, roughly 15% seen once. Disease lasting under 3 months, a NOSPECS grade of at least 4, and a Clinical Activity Score of at least 3 were features of the ophthalmopathy patients. Fresh peripheral blood, approximately 10 ml, yielded the PBMCs. This clonotype has a count of ten or more. Its antigen remains unknown. The J segment lost 5 bases and the V segment lost 4 bases, leaving 4 bases of the junction unmatched. This CDR3 comprises 13 residues. Germline loops: CDR1 SGHAT, CDR2 FQNNGV. Points from the study as a whole: Stable hyperthyroidism was separated from ophthalmopathy by a model based on 13 V-J features.

The sequence was collected from a man aged 18 to 30 with Graves' ophthalmopathy. The chain is built from TRBV11-2 and TRBJ2-5; 7 bases agree with TRBD1. The sequenced material came from blood. CDR3 protein: CASSWVGGETQYF. The CDR3 coding sequence is TGTGCCAGCAGCTGGGTAGGGGGCGAGACCCAGTACTTC.